This T cell receptor beta chain was captured by sequencing in a study of human T cells and chemical hapten exposure. About the study: Variation in per-sample TCR yields came mainly from small pooled library volume differences.

Trimming cost V 3 bases and J 6 bases, with 18 bases left between them. This CDR3 contains 15 residues. Germline loops: CDR1 MNHEY, CDR2 SMNVEV (reference sequence). Study-wide results and caveats: The number of TCRs above 1 in 1000 frequency did not change after DPC sensitization.

Time point given: patch test 1, 2 weeks after DPC sensitization. Regarding treatment: therapeutic diphenylcyclopropenone sensitization with weekly scalp DPC. Phlebotomy was performed prior to application of every patch test. There are a few counts of this clonotype. What it binds is not known. Separate cDNA molecules received unique molecular identifiers, which the library attached to them. TCRdb re-called the RACE reads through MiXCR, storing one row per CDR3 protein. Among about 99,000 distinct CDR3 sequences listed, under 15% were seen once. This material consisted of whole blood, taken in connection with sensitization to the hapten diphenylcyclopropenone (DPC). The gene calls are TRBV27 and TRBJ2-7; D is unclear. The TCR comes from a woman between 35 and 50 years old with alopecia areata. Some clones in this sample may be carry-over from other donors' samples. CDR3 region: CASSFYIVDVREQYF. CDR3 DNA: TGTGCCAGCAGTTTTTACATAGTGGATGTACGCGAGCAGTACTTC.